This TCR beta chain was found in a study of low-dose radiotherapy and immunotherapy resistance in tumors. This clonotype was found many times. With 0 bases removed from V and 5 bases from J, the gap between germline ends came to 15 bases. The CDR3 length is 16 residues. Sample time point: before trial treatment. First-strand cDNA used TRAV- and TRBV-specific primers, covering alpha and beta chains. Amplification, which lasted 15 to 20 PCR cycles, used a constant-region primer and V-primer adapter to amplify TCRs. From the reads, TCRdb called clonotypes with MiXCR, one entry per CDR3 protein. The profile shows tens of thousands of distinct CDR3 sequences, over 15% of them singletons.

Material: PBMCs, obtained before treatment. V and J are TRBV23-1 and TRBJ2-3; weak D call: TRBD1 (7 bases). TRBV23-1 is an ORF, with its function uncertain. The clonotype comes from a male donor with prostate cancer. Here the CDR3 DNA reads TGCGCCAGCAGTCAATCAGGGAGGCAGGGGGAAGATACGCAGTATTTT. Its protein is CASSQSGRQGEDTQYF.